Listed below are T cell receptor beta chains from one sample, sequenced in a study of blood T cell repertoires in COVID-19. Measured with immunoSEQ multiplex PCR; TCRdb has only the in-frame clones, and not every one. Among 81,000 or so clones listed, roughly 85% were seen once. The sample comprised peripheral blood. Receptor source: a man over 45 with COVID-19, enrolled during active disease. Both conserved end residues are part of each CDR3. Each record gives: V gene, J gene, D gene, clone size, CDR3 length, CDR3 protein, CDR3 DNA. D genes are given only for firm matches. For some rows the clone size is stated as once, few or many, or as a class when expanded; others skip it.

TRBV6-5	TRBJ1-2	TRBD1	NA	13	CASKGQGDYGYTF	TGTGCCAGTAAGGGACAGGGGGACTATGGCTACACCTTC
TRBV9	TRBJ1-4	NA	few	14	CASAPQVANEKLFF	TGTGCCAGCGCTCCCCAGGTGGCTAATGAAAAACTGTTTTTT
TRBV11-2	TRBJ2-5	NA	NA	12	CASSQGGETQYF	TGTGCCAGCAGCCAGGGGGGCGAGACCCAGTACTTC
TRBV5-1	TRBJ1-4	NA	NA	16	CASSPYRVGEGEKLFF	TGCGCCAGCAGCCCGTATCGAGTAGGGGAGGGGGAAAAACTGTTTTTT
TRBV5-1	TRBJ2-3	NA	NA	14	CASSKLARPDTQYF	TGCGCCAGCAGCAAACTAGCCCGTCCAGATACGCAGTATTTT
TRBV15	TRBJ1-2	NA	NA	14	CATSRAHRAYGYTF	TGTGCCACCAGCAGAGCGCACAGGGCGTATGGCTACACCTTC
TRBV5-5	TRBJ2-5	NA	NA	13	CASSRIGGETQYF	TGTGCCAGCAGCCGGATCGGGGGAGAGACCCAGTACTTC
TRBV30	TRBJ2-7	TRBD2	NA	16	CAWSRPGASGSSEQYF	TGTGCCTGGAGCCGCCCCGGGGCTAGCGGGAGTAGCGAGCAGTACTTC
TRBV6-5	TRBJ1-2	TRBD1	NA	15	CASSYSRGLDYGYTF	TGTGCCAGCAGTTACTCAAGGGGGCTGGACTATGGCTACACCTTC
TRBV18	TRBJ1-2	NA	NA	14	CASSFTGTNYGYTF	TGTGCCAGCTCATTCACCGGGACTAACTATGGCTACACCTTC
TRBV6-1	TRBJ2-3	TRBD2	once	18	CASSDRNIAGGQGDTQYF	TGTGCCAGCAGTGACCGAAATATAGCGGGAGGGCAGGGCGATACGCAGTATTTT
TRBV6-2/TRBV6-3	TRBJ2-1	TRBD2	NA	15	CASSYGGRVYNEQFF	TGTGCCAGCAGTTACGGAGGGAGGGTTTACAATGAGCAGTTCTTC
TRBV5-4	TRBJ2-7	TRBD2	NA	15	CASSLTSGSIYEQYF	TGTGCCAGCAGCTTAACTAGCGGGAGTATCTACGAGCAGTACTTC
TRBV7-3	TRBJ1-3	NA	NA	12	CASSSGGNTIYF	TGTGCCAGCAGCTCAGGAGGAAACACCATATATTTT
TRBV7-9	TRBJ1-2	NA	NA	14	CASSLAGAYYGYTF	TGTGCCAGCAGCTTAGCGGGGGCTTATTATGGCTACACCTTC
TRBV10-2	TRBJ2-5	NA	NA	12	CASTGGRETQYF	TGCGCCAGCACAGGGGGGAGAGAGACCCAGTACTTC
TRBV11-2	TRBJ2-3	TRBD2	few	15	CASSFGGSSTDTQYF	TGTGCCAGCAGCTTTGGCGGGAGCAGCACAGATACGCAGTATTTT
TRBV20-1	TRBJ2-7	TRBD2	once	14	CSASRRGSSYEQYF	TGCAGTGCTAGTAGGCGGGGGAGCTCCTACGAGCAGTACTTC
TRBV7-3	TRBJ1-1	NA	NA	14	CASSLGSGYTEAFF	TGTGCCAGCAGCTTAGGTTCGGGGTACACTGAAGCTTTCTTT
TRBV11-2	TRBJ2-2	NA	few	14	CASSSTSAAGELFF	TGTGCCAGCAGCTCGACGAGCGCGGCCGGGGAGCTGTTTTTT
TRBV28	TRBJ2-7	NA	NA	14	CASSPPGRSSEQYF	TGTGCCAGCAGTCCCCCCGGGAGATCCTCCGAGCAGTACTTC
TRBV12-3/TRBV12-4	TRBJ2-2	NA	NA	13	CASSFEGAGELFF	TGTGCCAGCAGTTTCGAAGGGGCCGGGGAGCTGTTTTTT
TRBV29-1	TRBJ2-2	TRBD1	NA	15	CSVFSGTGRTGELFF	TGCAGCGTCTTTTCCGGGACAGGGCGCACCGGGGAGCTGTTTTTT
TRBV6-2/TRBV6-3	TRBJ1-5	NA	NA	15	CASSSLQVSNQPQHF	TGTGCCAGCAGTTCTTTGCAGGTTAGCAATCAGCCCCAGCATTTT
TRBV6-5	TRBJ2-2	TRBD1	NA	15	CASSRQGANTGELFF	TGTGCCAGCAGTAGACAGGGGGCGAACACCGGGGAGCTGTTTTTT
TRBV12-3/TRBV12-4	TRBJ1-4	NA	NA	13	CASRSREVEKLFF	TGTGCCAGCAGGTCGCGGGAAGTTGAAAAACTGTTTTTT
TRBV7-3	TRBJ2-7	TRBD1	NA	16	CASSCLPAGGSYEQYF	TGTGCCAGCAGCTGCCTGCCAGCAGGGGGCTCCTACGAGCAGTACTTC
TRBV15	TRBJ2-3	TRBD2	NA	18	CATSRDRSGGRGTDTQYF	TGTGCCACCAGCAGAGATCGAAGTGGAGGGAGGGGCACAGATACGCAGTATTTT
TRBV28	TRBJ1-5	NA	NA	15	CASILRGASNQPQHF	TGTGCCAGCATCCTCCGGGGGGCTAGCAATCAGCCCCAGCATTTT
TRBV5-1	TRBJ2-1	NA	NA	14	CASSHSDSVHEQFF	TGCGCCAGCAGCCACTCGGACAGTGTCCATGAGCAGTTCTTC
TRBV5-4	TRBJ1-1	NA	NA	15	CASSFTQGPNTEAFF	TGTGCCAGCAGCTTCACACAGGGACCGAACACTGAAGCTTTCTTT
TRBV7-8	TRBJ2-7	NA	NA	15	CASSLAPGSTYEQYF	TGTGCCAGCAGCTTAGCTCCGGGATCCACCTACGAGCAGTACTTC
TRBV28	TRBJ1-5	NA	once	15	CASSLSGGENQPQHF	TGTGCCAGCAGTTTGTCAGGAGGGGAGAATCAGCCCCAGCATTTT
TRBV6-1	TRBJ2-2	NA	NA	14	CASSEGRAAGELFF	TGTGCCAGCAGTGAAGGCAGGGCGGCCGGGGAGCTGTTTTTT
TRBV19	TRBJ2-7	NA	NA	15	CASSRPGGGAYEQYF	TGTGCCAGTAGTAGGCCGGGCGGAGGGGCCTACGAGCAGTACTTC
TRBV3-1/TRBV3-2	TRBJ1-6	TRBD1	NA	15	CASSPRQGGNSPLHF	TGTGCCAGCAGCCCGCGACAGGGAGGAAATTCACCCCTCCACTTT
TRBV28	TRBJ2-3	NA	NA	17	CASSLEGGVHSTDTQYF	TGTGCCAGCAGTTTAGAGGGAGGAGTCCATAGCACAGATACGCAGTATTTT
TRBV3-1/TRBV3-2	TRBJ2-1	TRBD1	once	14	CAAGDRADLLGQFF	TGTGCCGCTGGGGACAGGGCTGATTTGTTAGGGCAGTTCTTC
TRBV5-1	TRBJ1-6	NA	NA	14	CASSIQRGNSPLHF	TGCGCCAGCAGCATTCAGCGGGGGAATTCACCCCTCCACTTT
TRBV25-1	TRBJ2-2	NA	NA	16	CASSESRQVVAGELFF	TGTGCCAGCAGTGAATCCAGGCAGGTCGTAGCCGGGGAGCTGTTTTTT
TRBV30	TRBJ1-6	TRBD1	NA	14	CAWTPGQGIPPLHF	TGTGCCTGGACCCCGGGACAGGGGATCCCACCCCTCCACTTT
TRBV27	TRBJ1-1	NA	NA	14	CASSLSGARTEAFF	TGTGCCAGCAGTTTATCGGGGGCTCGCACTGAAGCTTTCTTT
TRBV5-1	TRBJ2-7	NA	NA	14	CASRLGQTGREQYF	TGCGCCAGCAGACTTGGACAGACGGGACGGGAGCAGTACTTC
TRBV2	TRBJ1-1	NA	NA	13	CASLVDFYTEAFF	TGTGCCAGCCTTGTAGACTTCTACACTGAAGCTTTCTTT
TRBV6-5	TRBJ1-1	TRBD1	NA	15	CASRRPDRGQTEAFF	TGTGCCAGCAGGAGACCTGACAGGGGACAGACTGAAGCTTTCTTT
TRBV7-2	TRBJ1-1	TRBD1	NA	15	CASSPTDRVNTEAFF	TGTGCCAGCAGCCCGACGGACAGGGTGAACACTGAAGCTTTCTTT
TRBV10-3	TRBJ2-1	NA	few	14	CAISRTGVSDEQFF	TGTGCCATCAGCCGAACCGGCGTCAGCGATGAGCAGTTCTTC
TRBV30	TRBJ2-7	TRBD1	NA	13	CAWRDRGIDEQYF	TGTGCCTGGAGGGACAGGGGGATCGACGAGCAGTACTTC
TRBV7-8	TRBJ1-4	TRBD1	NA	17	CASSRGQGGTNAEKLFF	TGTGCCAGCAGCCGGGGACAGGGAGGGACCAATGCGGAAAAACTGTTTTTT
TRBV5-1	TRBJ1-4	NA	NA	16	CASSYTPRQGNEKLFF	TGCGCCAGCAGCTATACCCCCCGGCAGGGTAATGAAAAACTGTTTTTT
TRBV28	TRBJ1-5	NA	once	14	CASAFSGEIQPQHF	TGTGCCAGCGCCTTTTCGGGGGAGATCCAGCCCCAGCATTTT
TRBV4-2	TRBJ2-5	NA	NA	15	CASSQAEREGETQYF	TGTGCCAGCAGCCAAGCGGAGCGAGAGGGAGAGACCCAGTACTTC